This TCR beta chain was observed in a study of T cell repertoires in cytomegalovirus infection. Study-level background: Well-studied HLA-B-restricted CMV epitopes were used in the study alongside recently identified HLA-C-restricted ones. Both CMV infection and a matching HLA type were indicated by public TCR beta signatures.

This clonotype was detected ten times or more. Its antigen is undetermined. The CDR3 consists of 15 residues. The V gene lost 5 bases and the J gene lost 2 bases, with 14 bases spanning the gap. Germline-derived CDR1 and CDR2 are MDHEN and SYDVKM. TCRdb called the reads again in MiXCR, with one record for every CDR3 protein. This table has about 160,000 distinct CDR3 sequences, roughly 21% appearing once. General study findings and limits: Summed frequency of shared TCR beta families picked out CMV carriers who also had the relevant HLA. In two of eight donors, the top clonotype was HLA-C-restricted CMV-specific.

The material sequenced was CD8+ T cells from cultured PBMCs, taken from culture after CMV antigen stimulation. This sequence joins TRBV28 and TRBJ2-3; D call uncertain. The receptor was derived from a human donor in good health (CMV status not recorded). Some clones in this sample may be carry-over from other donors' samples. The DNA for the CDR3 is TGTGCCAGCAGTGCCACGTCCGTACTCACAGATACGCAGTATTTT. Its translation: CASSATSVLTDTQYF.